The rows below give T cell receptor beta chains drawn from one sample of a study of blood T cell repertoires in COVID-19. This table comes from immunoSEQ multiplex PCR, and its TCRdb copy is limited to in-frame clones, with some not included. This table holds under 300,000 clones, 75% to 90% found once. The sample was PBMCs or T cells enriched from blood (not recorded which). The receptors were sampled from a woman aged 50 to 60 who had recovered from COVID-19. The CDR3 runs from the conserved cysteine through the conserved F or W. D genes are given only for firm matches. Some rows have no size entry. The others give once, few or many, or a class for an expanded clone.

V	size	D	J	CDR3	DNA
TRBV6-5	-	TRBD2	TRBJ2-7	CASKRVAGAHEQYF	TGTGCCAGCAAGAGGGTAGCGGGAGCCCACGAGCAGTACTTC
TRBV10-2	-	-	TRBJ1-2	CASSESSSYGYTF	TGCGCCAGCAGTGAGTCGTCCAGCTATGGCTACACCTTC
TRBV9	-	TRBD2	TRBJ2-1	CASGLADYNEQFF	TGTGCCAGTGGGCTAGCGGACTACAATGAGCAGTTCTTC
TRBV30	once	TRBD1	TRBJ1-5	CAWGQGNQPQHF	TGTGCCTGGGGACAGGGCAATCAGCCCCAGCATTTT
TRBV25-1	-	TRBD1	TRBJ2-2	CASSDYGRGQGESGELFF	TGTGCCAGCAGTGATTACGGAAGGGGACAGGGGGAAAGCGGGGAGCTGTTTTTT
TRBV5-5	-	TRBD2	TRBJ2-7	CASRRTSGNLVDEQYF	TGTGCCAGCAGGAGGACTAGCGGGAATTTAGTCGACGAGCAGTACTTC
TRBV5-1	-	-	TRBJ2-7	CASSSASPSSYEQYF	TGCGCCAGCAGCTCGGCTAGCCCCAGCTCCTACGAGCAGTACTTC
TRBV27	-	-	TRBJ2-7	CASSLQDTVRYEQYF	TGTGCCAGCAGTTTACAGGACACAGTCCGATACGAGCAGTACTTC
TRBV28	-	TRBD1	TRBJ1-5	CASSFFQGAIQPQHF	TGTGCCAGCAGTTTCTTCCAGGGGGCTATTCAGCCCCAGCATTTT
TRBV6-5	-	TRBD2	TRBJ2-2	CASSSIAGVGTGELFF	TGTGCCAGCAGTTCGATAGCGGGAGTGGGGACCGGGGAGCTGTTTTTT
TRBV21-1	once	-	TRBJ2-3	CASSKVAGTGADTQYF	TGTGCCAGCAGCAAAGTAGCGGGGACCGGCGCAGATACGCAGTATTTT
TRBV7-7	-	TRBD1	TRBJ2-5	CASSSTGEVGETQYF	TGTGCTAGCAGCTCGACAGGGGAAGTAGGGGAGACCCAGTACTTC
TRBV19	-	-	TRBJ1-6	CASSMAYRRDNSPLHF	TGTGCCAGTAGTATGGCCTACAGGAGGGATAATTCACCCCTCCACTTT
TRBV15	-	-	TRBJ1-1	CATASYWNTEAFF	TGTGCCACCGCATCCTACTGGAACACTGAAGCTTTCTTT
TRBV3-1/TRBV3-2	-	TRBD1	TRBJ1-6	CASSQKKGQGASSLHF	TGTGCCAGCAGCCAAAAAAAGGGACAGGGGGCCTCTTCCCTCCACTTT
TRBV6-4	-	-	TRBJ2-1	CASSADLGSGEQFF	TGTGCCAGCAGTGCGGACTTGGGCTCGGGGGAGCAGTTCTTC
TRBV6-5	-	TRBD1	TRBJ1-1	CASRLGQGQAFF	TGTGCCAGCAGATTGGGACAGGGGCAAGCTTTCTTT
TRBV28	-	-	TRBJ1-1	CASSSISGLNTEAFF	TGTGCCAGCAGTTCAATCTCAGGGTTAAACACTGAAGCTTTCTTT
TRBV28	few	-	TRBJ2-7	CASGGRGKVKPYEQYF	TGTGCCAGCGGCGGCAGGGGTAAAGTTAAGCCCTACGAGCAGTACTTC
TRBV6-5	-	TRBD2	TRBJ2-3	CASSYGREGTDTQYF	TGTGCCAGCAGTTATGGGCGGGAGGGCACAGATACGCAGTATTTT
TRBV18	-	-	TRBJ1-1	CASSRASLGNTEAFF	TGTGCCAGCTCACGGGCAAGTTTGGGGAACACTGAAGCTTTCTTT
TRBV7-3	-	TRBD1	TRBJ1-1	CASSAGGKNTEAFF	TGTGCCAGCAGCGCAGGGGGCAAAAACACTGAAGCTTTCTTT
TRBV6-1	-	-	TRBJ1-5	CASSELSNQPQHF	TGTGCCAGCAGTGAACTGAGCAATCAGCCCCAGCATTTT
TRBV5-1	-	TRBD1	TRBJ2-7	CASSLGGTGPYEQYF	TGCGCCAGCAGCTTGGGAGGGACAGGACCCTACGAGCAGTACTTC
TRBV27	-	-	TRBJ1-3	CASSLLTGDTIYF	TGTGCCAGCAGTTTATTGACAGGAGACACCATATATTTT
TRBV5-1	-	TRBD1	TRBJ2-2	CASSWGQPNTGELFF	TGCGCCAGCAGCTGGGGACAGCCTAACACCGGGGAGCTGTTTTTT
TRBV7-9	-	-	TRBJ1-1	CASSPSLADTEAFF	TGTGCCAGCAGCCCGAGCCTGGCGGACACTGAAGCTTTCTTT
TRBV12-2	-	-	TRBJ2-2	CASRLADRGHDTGELFF	TGTGCAAGTCGCTTAGCGGACAGGGGCCACGACACCGGGGAGCTGTTTTTT
TRBV6-5	-	-	TRBJ2-4	CASSYTPEGLGVIQYF	TGTGCCAGCAGTTACACACCGGAGGGCCTTGGAGTAATTCAGTACTTC
TRBV24-1	-	TRBD1	TRBJ2-1	CATSDKDRGTYNEQFF	TGTGCCACCAGTGATAAGGACAGGGGAACCTACAATGAGCAGTTCTTC
TRBV28	-	TRBD1	TRBJ2-3	CASRDRGPFPTDTQYF	TGTGCCAGCAGGGATAGGGGGCCCTTCCCCACAGATACGCAGTATTTT
TRBV2	-	TRBD2	TRBJ2-1	CASSELAGDNEQFF	TGTGCCAGCAGTGAACTAGCGGGGGACAATGAGCAGTTCTTC
TRBV4-2	-	-	TRBJ2-3	CASSQESVEPDTQYF	TGTGCCAGCAGCCAAGAGTCGGTAGAGCCAGATACGCAGTATTTT
TRBV11-3	-	TRBD2	TRBJ2-3	CASSSRASGSTDTQYF	TGTGCCAGCAGCTCTCGAGCTAGCGGGAGTACAGATACGCAGTATTTT
TRBV5-1	-	-	TRBJ2-2	CASSLVGNTGELFF	TGCGCCAGCAGCTTGGTCGGGAACACCGGGGAGCTGTTTTTT
TRBV7-9	-	TRBD1	TRBJ1-6	CASSPWTGGSPLHF	TGTGCCAGCAGCCCATGGACAGGCGGTTCACCCCTCCACTTT
TRBV5-1	-	-	TRBJ2-5	CASRSYPTGRETQYF	TGCGCCAGCAGATCCTATCCGACAGGGAGGGAGACCCAGTACTTC
TRBV7-6	-	-	TRBJ2-7	CASSLQSPGGSYEQYF	TGTGCCAGCAGCTTACAGTCCCCAGGAGGTTCCTACGAGCAGTACTTC
TRBV10-3	-	TRBD1	TRBJ2-3	CAISGRPGTVLGDTQYF	TGTGCCATCAGTGGCCGGCCCGGGACAGTATTAGGAGATACGCAGTATTTT
TRBV9	-	-	TRBJ2-3	CASSPQSGTDTQYF	TGTGCCAGCAGCCCCCAATCGGGTACAGATACGCAGTATTTT
TRBV28	-	TRBD2	TRBJ2-1	CASSLNWLAGVRFF	TGTGCCAGCAGTTTGAATTGGTTAGCGGGAGTAAGGTTCTTC
TRBV5-1	-	TRBD1	TRBJ2-7	CASSLGRTGSGEQYF	TGCGCCAGCAGCTTAGGGAGGACAGGGTCAGGCGAGCAGTACTTC
TRBV6-1	-	TRBD2	TRBJ2-5	CASSEVGGEEETQYF	TGTGCCAGCAGTGAAGTGGGGGGGGAGGAGGAGACCCAGTACTTC
TRBV9	-	-	TRBJ1-4	CASSVGGLGGKLFF	TGTGCCAGCAGCGTAGGGGGACTGGGAGGAAAACTGTTTTTT
TRBV5-1	-	TRBD2	TRBJ2-3	CASSSTTSGSTDTQYF	TGCGCCAGCAGCTCCACCACTAGCGGGAGTACAGATACGCAGTATTTT
TRBV20-1	-	-	TRBJ2-3	CSASGSERTTDTQYF	TGCAGTGCTAGTGGCTCCGAGAGAACCACAGATACGCAGTATTTT
TRBV5-1	once	-	TRBJ2-3	CASSLDLAARSTQYF	TGCGCCAGCAGCTTGGACCTAGCAGCCCGGAGTACGCAGTATTTT
TRBV9	-	TRBD1	TRBJ1-1	CASSVGISDRALTEAFF	TGTGCCAGCAGCGTAGGGATATCGGACAGGGCTCTCACTGAAGCTTTCTTT
TRBV5-1	-	-	TRBJ1-1	CASSSRQTMNTEAFF	TGCGCCAGCAGCTCTCGACAGACCATGAACACTGAAGCTTTCTTT
TRBV7-9	few	TRBD2	TRBJ2-1	CASSSRGASGRAPEQFF	TGTGCCAGCAGCTCAAGGGGGGCTAGCGGGAGGGCCCCTGAGCAGTTCTTC
TRBV19	-	TRBD1	TRBJ2-3	CASSLQGALTDTQYF	TGTGCCAGTAGTTTACAGGGGGCCCTCACAGATACGCAGTATTTT
TRBV18	-	TRBD1	TRBJ1-2	CASSPNGPGQLGYGYTF	TGTGCCAGCTCACCGAATGGACCGGGACAGTTGGGGTATGGCTACACCTTC
TRBV29-1	-	-	TRBJ2-2	CSALPRTGELFF	TGCAGCGCCCTTCCTCGGACCGGGGAGCTGTTTTTT